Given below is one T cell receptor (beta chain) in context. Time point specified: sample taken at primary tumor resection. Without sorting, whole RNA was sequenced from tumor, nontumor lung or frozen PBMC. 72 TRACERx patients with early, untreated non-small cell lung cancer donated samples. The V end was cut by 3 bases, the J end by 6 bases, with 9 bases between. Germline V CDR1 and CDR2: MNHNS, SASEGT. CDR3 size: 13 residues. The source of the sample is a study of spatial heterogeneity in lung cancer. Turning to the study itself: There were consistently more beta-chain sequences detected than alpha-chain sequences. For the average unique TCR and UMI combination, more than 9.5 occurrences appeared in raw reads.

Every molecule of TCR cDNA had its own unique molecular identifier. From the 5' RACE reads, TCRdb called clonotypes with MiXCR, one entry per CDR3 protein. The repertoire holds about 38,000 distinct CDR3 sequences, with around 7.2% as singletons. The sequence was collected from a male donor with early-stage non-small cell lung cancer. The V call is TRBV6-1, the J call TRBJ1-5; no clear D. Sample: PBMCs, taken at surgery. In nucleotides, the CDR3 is TGTGCCAGCAGTGACGGGGTCGGTCAGCCCCAGCATTTT. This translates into CASSDGVGQPQHF.